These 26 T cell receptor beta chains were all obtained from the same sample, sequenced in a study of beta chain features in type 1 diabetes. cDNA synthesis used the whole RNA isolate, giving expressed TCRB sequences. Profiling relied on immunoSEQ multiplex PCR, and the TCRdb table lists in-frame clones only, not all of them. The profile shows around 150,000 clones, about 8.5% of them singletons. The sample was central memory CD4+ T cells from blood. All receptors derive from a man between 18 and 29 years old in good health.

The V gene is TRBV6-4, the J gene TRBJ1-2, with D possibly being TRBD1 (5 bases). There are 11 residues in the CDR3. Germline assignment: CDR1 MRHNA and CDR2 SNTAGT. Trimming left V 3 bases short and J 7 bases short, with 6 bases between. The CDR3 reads CASSEGAGYTF. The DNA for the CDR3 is TGTGCCAGCAGTGAAGGGGCTGGCTACACCTTC.

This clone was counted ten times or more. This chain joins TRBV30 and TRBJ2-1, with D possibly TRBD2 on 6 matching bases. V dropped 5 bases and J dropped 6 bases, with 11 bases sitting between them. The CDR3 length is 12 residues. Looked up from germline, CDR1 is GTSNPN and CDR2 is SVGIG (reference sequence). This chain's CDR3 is CAWATSPNEQFF. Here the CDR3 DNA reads TGTGCCTGGGCTACTAGCCCCAATGAGCAGTTCTTC.

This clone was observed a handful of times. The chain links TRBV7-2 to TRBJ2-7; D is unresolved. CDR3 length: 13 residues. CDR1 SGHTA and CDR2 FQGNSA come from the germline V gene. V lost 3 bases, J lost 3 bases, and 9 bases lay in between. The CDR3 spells CASSLERRYEQYF. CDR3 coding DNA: TGTGCCAGCAGCTTGGAGAGACGCTACGAGCAGTACTTC.

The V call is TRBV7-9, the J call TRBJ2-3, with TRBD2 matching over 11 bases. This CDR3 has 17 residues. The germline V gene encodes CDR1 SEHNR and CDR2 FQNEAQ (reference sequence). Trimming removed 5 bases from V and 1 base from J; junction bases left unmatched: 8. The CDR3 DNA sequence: TGTGCCAGCAGCGCAAGGGCTAGCGGGGGGCGCACAGATACGCAGTATTTT. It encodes CASSARASGGRTDTQYF.

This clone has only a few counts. CDR3 region: CASSPTPGVGEQYF. DNA for the CDR3: TGTGCCAGCAGCCCGACCCCGGGGGTTGGCGAGCAGTACTTC. The chain recombines TRBV7-2 with TRBJ2-7; weak D call: TRBD2 (6 bases). CDR1 is SGHTA and CDR2 is FQGNSA in the germline V gene. With 5 bases removed from V and 6 bases from J, the gap between germline ends came to 17 bases. The CDR3 extends over 14 amino acids. The complete variable domain, with remaining parts taken from reference TRBV7-2 and TRBJ2-7, reads GAGVSQSPSNKVTEKGKDVELRCDPISGHTALYWYRQSLGQGLEFLIYFQGNSAPDKSGLPSDRFSAERTGGSVSTLTIQRTQQEDSAVYLCASSPTPGVGEQYFGPGTRLTVT.

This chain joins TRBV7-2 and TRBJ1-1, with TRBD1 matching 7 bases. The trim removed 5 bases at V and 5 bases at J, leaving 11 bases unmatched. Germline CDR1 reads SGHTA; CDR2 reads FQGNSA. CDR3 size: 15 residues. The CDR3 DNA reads TGTGCCAGCAGCCACGATACAGGGGCGAGGACTGAAGCTTTCTTT. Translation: CASSHDTGARTEAFF.

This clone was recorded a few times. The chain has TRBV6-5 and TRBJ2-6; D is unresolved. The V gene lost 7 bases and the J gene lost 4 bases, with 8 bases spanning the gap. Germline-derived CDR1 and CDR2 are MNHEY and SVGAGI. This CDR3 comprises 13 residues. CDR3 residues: CASKNEGANVLTF. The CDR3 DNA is TGTGCCAGCAAAAACGAGGGGGCCAACGTCCTGACTTTC.

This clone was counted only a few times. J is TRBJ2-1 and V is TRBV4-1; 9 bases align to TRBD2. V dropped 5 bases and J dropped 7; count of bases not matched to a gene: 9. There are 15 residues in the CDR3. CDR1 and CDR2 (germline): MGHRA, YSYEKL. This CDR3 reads CASSAYAGGPNEQFF. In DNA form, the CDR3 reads TGCGCCAGCAGCGCTTACGCGGGGGGGCCAAATGAGCAGTTCTTC.

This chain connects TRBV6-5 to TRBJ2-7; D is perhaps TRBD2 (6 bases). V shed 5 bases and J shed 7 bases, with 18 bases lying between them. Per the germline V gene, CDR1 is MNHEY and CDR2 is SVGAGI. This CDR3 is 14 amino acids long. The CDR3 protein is CASSKPGLPWEQYF. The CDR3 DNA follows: TGTGCCAGCAGTAAACCGGGACTTCCTTGGGAGCAGTACTTC.

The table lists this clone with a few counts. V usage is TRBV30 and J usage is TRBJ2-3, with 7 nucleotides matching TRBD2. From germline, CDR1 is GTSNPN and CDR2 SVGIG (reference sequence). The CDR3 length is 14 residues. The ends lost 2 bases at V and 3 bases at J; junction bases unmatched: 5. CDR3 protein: CAWSLGLETDTQYF. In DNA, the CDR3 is TGTGCCTGGAGTTTAGGACTAGAAACAGATACGCAGTATTTT.

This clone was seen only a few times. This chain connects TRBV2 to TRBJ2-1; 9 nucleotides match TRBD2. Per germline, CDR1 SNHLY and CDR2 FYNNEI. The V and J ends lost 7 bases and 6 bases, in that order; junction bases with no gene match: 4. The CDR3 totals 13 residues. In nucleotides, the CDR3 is TGTGCCAGCATGAATAGCGGGAGCAATGAGCAGTTCTTC. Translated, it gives CASMNSGSNEQFF. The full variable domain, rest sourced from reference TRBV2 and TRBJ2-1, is EPEVTQTPSHQVTQMGQEVILRCVPISNHLYFYWYRQILGQKVEFLVSFYNNEISEKSEIFDDQFSVERPDGSNFTLKIRSTKLEDSAMYFCASMNSGSNEQFFGPGTRLTVL.

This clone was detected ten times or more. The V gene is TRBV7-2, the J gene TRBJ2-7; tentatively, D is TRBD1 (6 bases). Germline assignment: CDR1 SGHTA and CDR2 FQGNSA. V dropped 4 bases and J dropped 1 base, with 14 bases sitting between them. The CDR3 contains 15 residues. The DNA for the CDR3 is TGTGCCAGCAGCTCGAGAGGCACAGGGTCCTACGAGCAGTACTTC. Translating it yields CASSSRGTGSYEQYF.

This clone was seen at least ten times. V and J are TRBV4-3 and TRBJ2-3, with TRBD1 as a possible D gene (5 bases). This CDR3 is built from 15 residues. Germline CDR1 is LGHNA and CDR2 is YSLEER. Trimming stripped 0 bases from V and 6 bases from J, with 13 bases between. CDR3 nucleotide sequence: TGCGCCAGCAGCCAAGATCAGGGTGTGGCGGATACGCAGTATTTT. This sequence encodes CASSQDQGVADTQYF.

The CDR3 DNA sequence: TGCGCCAGCAGCCAAGATTTTTCAGGGAATCAGCCCCAGCATTTT. The encoded protein is CASSQDFSGNQPQHF. The chain couples TRBV4-3 to TRBJ1-5; the D gene is possibly TRBD1 (5 bases). Trimming left V 0 bases short and J 4 bases short, with 10 bases between. The CDR3 contains 15 residues. Germline V gene sequence: CDR1 LGHNA, CDR2 YSLEER.

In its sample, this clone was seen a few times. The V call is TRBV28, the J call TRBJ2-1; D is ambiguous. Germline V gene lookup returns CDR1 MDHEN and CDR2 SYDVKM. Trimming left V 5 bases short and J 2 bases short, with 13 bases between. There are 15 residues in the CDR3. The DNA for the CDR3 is TGTGCCAGCAGTCGGGTTCGGCACACCTACAATGAGCAGTTCTTC. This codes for CASSRVRHTYNEQFF.

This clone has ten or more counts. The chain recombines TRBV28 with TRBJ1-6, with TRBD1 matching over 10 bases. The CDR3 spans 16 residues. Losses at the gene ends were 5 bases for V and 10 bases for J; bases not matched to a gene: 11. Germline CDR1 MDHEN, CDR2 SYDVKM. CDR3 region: CASSPPPGQGKSPLHF. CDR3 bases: TGTGCCAGCAGTCCTCCCCCGGGACAGGGGAAGTCACCCCTCCACTTT.

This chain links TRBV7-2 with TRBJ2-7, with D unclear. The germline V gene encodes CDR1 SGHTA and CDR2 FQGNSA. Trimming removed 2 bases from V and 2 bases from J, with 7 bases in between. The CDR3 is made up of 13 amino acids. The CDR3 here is CASSLIGAYEQYF. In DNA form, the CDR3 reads TGTGCCAGCAGCTTAATAGGAGCCTACGAGCAGTACTTC. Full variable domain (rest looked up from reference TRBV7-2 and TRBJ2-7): GAGVSQSPSNKVTEKGKDVELRCDPISGHTALYWYRQSLGQGLEFLIYFQGNSAPDKSGLPSDRFSAERTGGSVSTLTIQRTQQEDSAVYLCASSLIGAYEQYFGPGTRLTVT.

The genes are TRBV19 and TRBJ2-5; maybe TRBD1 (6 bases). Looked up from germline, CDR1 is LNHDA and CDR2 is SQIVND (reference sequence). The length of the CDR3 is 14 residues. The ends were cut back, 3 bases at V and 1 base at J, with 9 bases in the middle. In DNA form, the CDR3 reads TGTGCCAGTAGTATTGCGGACAGCCAAGAGACCCAGTACTTC. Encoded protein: CASSIADSQETQYF. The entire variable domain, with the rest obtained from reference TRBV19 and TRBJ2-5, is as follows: DGGITQSPKYLFRKEGQNVTLSCEQNLNHDAMYWYRQDPGQGLRLIYYSQIVNDFQKGDIAEGYSVSREKKESFPLTVTSAQKNPTAFYLCASSIADSQETQYFGPGTRLLVL.

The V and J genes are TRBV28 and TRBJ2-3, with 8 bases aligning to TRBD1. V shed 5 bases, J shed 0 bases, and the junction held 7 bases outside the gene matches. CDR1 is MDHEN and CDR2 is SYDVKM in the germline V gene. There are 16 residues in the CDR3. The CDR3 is CASSRTWTGSTDTQYF. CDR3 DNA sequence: TGTGCCAGCAGTCGAACTTGGACAGGGAGCACAGATACGCAGTATTTT.

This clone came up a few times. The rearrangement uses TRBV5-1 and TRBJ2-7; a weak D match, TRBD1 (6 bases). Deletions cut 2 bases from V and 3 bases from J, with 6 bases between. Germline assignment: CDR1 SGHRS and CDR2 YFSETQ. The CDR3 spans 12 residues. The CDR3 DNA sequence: TGCGCCAGCAGCTTACAGGGCTACGAGCAGTACTTC. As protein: CASSLQGYEQYF.

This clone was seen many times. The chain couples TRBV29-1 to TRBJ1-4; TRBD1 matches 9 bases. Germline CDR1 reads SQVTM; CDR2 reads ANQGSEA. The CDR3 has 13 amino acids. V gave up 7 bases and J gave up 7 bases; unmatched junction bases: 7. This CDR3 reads CSGNRGLGEKLFF. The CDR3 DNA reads TGCAGCGGGAACAGGGGGCTCGGTGAAAAACTGTTTTTT. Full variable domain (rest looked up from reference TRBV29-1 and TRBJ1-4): SAVISQKPSRDICQRGTSLTIQCQVDSQVTMMFWYRQQPGQSLTLIATANQGSEATYESGFVIDKFPISRPNLTFSTLTVSNMSPEDSSIYLCSGNRGLGEKLFFGSGTQLSVL.

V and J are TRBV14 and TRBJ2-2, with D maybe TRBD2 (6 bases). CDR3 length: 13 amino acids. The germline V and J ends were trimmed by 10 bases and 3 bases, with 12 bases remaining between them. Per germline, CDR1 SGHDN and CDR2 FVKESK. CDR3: CATSGTYTGELFF. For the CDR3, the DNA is TGTGCCACCTCCGGGACTTACACCGGGGAGCTGTTTTTT. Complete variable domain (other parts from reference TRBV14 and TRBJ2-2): EAGVTQFPSHSVIEKGQTVTLRCDPISGHDNLYWYRRVMGKEIKFLLHFVKESKQDESGMPNNRFLAERTGGTYSTLKVQPAELEDSGVYFCATSGTYTGELFFGEGSRLTVL.

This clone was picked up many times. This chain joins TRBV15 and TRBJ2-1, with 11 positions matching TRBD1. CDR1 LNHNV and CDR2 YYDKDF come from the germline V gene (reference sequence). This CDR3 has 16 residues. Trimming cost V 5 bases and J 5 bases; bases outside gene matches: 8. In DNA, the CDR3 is TGTGCCACCAGCGGAGGCGGGACAGGGGGAAACAATGAGCAGTTCTTC. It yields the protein CATSGGGTGGNNEQFF.

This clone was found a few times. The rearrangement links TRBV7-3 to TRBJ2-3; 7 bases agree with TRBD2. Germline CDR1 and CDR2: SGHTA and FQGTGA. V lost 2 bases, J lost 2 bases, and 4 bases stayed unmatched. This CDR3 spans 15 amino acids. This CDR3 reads CASSLGGEVTDTQYF. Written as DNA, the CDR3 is TGTGCCAGCAGCTTAGGGGGGGAGGTCACAGATACGCAGTATTTT.

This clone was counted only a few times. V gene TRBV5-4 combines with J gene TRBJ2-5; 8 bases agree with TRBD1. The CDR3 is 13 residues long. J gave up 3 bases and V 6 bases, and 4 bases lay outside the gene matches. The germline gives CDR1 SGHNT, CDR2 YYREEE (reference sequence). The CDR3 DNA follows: TGTGCCAGCACCATGGACAGGGAAGAGACCCAGTACTTC. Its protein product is CASTMDREETQYF. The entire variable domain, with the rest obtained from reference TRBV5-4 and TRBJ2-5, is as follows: ETGVTQSPTHLIKTRGQQVTLRCSSQSGHNTVSWYQQALGQGPQFIFQYYREEENGRGNFPPRFSGLQFPNYSSELNVNALELDDSALYLCASTMDREETQYFGPGTRLLVL.

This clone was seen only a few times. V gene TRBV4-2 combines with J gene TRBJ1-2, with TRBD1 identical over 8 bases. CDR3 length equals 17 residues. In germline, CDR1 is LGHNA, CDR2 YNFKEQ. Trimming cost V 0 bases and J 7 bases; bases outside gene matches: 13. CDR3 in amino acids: CASSQDLKGGQGLGYTF. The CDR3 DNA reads TGTGCCAGCAGCCAAGATCTAAAGGGAGGACAGGGCCTTGGCTACACCTTC.